This T cell receptor beta chain appears in the sequencing data of a study of blood T cell repertoires in COVID-19. The cohort comprised adults aged roughly 18 to 95 years residing in approximately 25 US areas. TCRdb's table, derived via immunoSEQ multiplex PCR, lists solely in-frame clones and lacks some. The table shows fewer than 450,000 clones, with roughly 90% occurring only once. The TCR originated in a woman in her 30s who had recovered from COVID-19. The sequencing sample was made of PBMCs or T cells enriched from blood (not recorded which).

The CDR3 loop reads CASSPPRQGTEAFF. In nucleotides, the CDR3 is TGTGCCAGCAGTCCCCCAAGACAGGGCACTGAAGCTTTCTTT. The rearrangement links TRBV6-2 or TRBV6-3 to TRBJ1-1; 7 nucleotides align to TRBD1. The junction had 7 bases not matched to a gene; V was cut back by 5 bases and J by 4 bases. The CDR3 spans 14 residues. Per germline, CDR1 MNHEY and CDR2 SVGEGT.